Many counts were recorded for the clone carrying this T cell receptor (beta chain). Germline V gene data show CDR1 as SQVTM and CDR2 as ANQGSEA. Trimming stripped 4 bases from V and 3 bases from J, with 13 bases between. This CDR3 comprises 13 residues. This specimen comes from a study of molecular identifiers for immune sequencing clone quantification. One entry per CDR3 protein results from TCRdb running MiXCR on the PCR reads. The table records over 600,000 distinct CDR3 sequences, 15% to 20% of them present only once. Sample: naive CD8+ T cells from blood, with Jurkat cell RNA spiked in. Subset reported: FACS-sorted CD8+CD4-CCR7+CD45RA+ naive T cells. The receptor was derived from a human donor in good health. Some libraries in this study had Jurkat cell RNA spiked in. The chain joins TRBV29-1 to TRBJ2-7; tentative D call: TRBD2 (6 bases). The CDR3 sequence is CSVGTGTYYEQYF. Here the CDR3 DNA reads TGCAGCGTTGGAACGGGGACTTACTACGAGCAGTACTTC.